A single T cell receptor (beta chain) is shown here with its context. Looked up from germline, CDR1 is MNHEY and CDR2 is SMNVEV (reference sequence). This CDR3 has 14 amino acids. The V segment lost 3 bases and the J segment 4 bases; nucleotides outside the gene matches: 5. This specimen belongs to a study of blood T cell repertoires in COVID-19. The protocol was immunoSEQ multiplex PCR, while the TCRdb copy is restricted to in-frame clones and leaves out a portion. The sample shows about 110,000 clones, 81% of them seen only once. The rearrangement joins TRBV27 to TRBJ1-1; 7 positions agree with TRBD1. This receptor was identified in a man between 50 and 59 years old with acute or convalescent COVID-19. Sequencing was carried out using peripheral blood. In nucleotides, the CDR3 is TGTGCCAGCAGTTTCTTAGCAGGGGGCACTGAAGCTTTCTTT. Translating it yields CASSFLAGGTEAFF.